One T cell receptor (beta chain) is described in this entry. Time point given: patch test 3, about 24 weeks after DPC sensitization. Documented treatment: therapeutic diphenylcyclopropenone sensitization with weekly scalp DPC. This sample stems from a study of human T cells and chemical hapten exposure. TCRdb re-called the RACE reads with MiXCR, one entry per CDR3 protein. This sample has some 180,000 distinct CDR3 sequences, with about 22% found just once. The germline V gene encodes CDR1 MDHEN and CDR2 SYDVKM. This CDR3 comprises 16 residues. Trimming removed 6 bases from V and 5 bases from J, with 20 bases in between.

This TCR derives from a woman aged 40-49 years with alopecia areata. Some clones in this sample may be carry-over from other donors' samples. V usage is TRBV28 and J usage is TRBJ2-1; D perhaps matches TRBD2 (6 bases). This material consisted of whole blood, taken in connection with sensitization to the hapten diphenylcyclopropenone (DPC). CDR3 in amino acids: CASRPLAFRKDNEQFF. The CDR3, as DNA: TGTGCCAGCAGGCCACTAGCATTTCGTAAGGACAATGAGCAGTTCTTC.